This T cell receptor beta chain came from a study of post-analysis software for immune sequencing data. Study-wide background: Several disease courses (relapsing-remitting, secondary progressive and progressive-relapsing) of multiple sclerosis were included. Findings and caveats of the study: Strong co-clustering by F measure was evident for samples that had been prepared in the same batch. Five TRBV segments (TRBV5-6, TRBV5-1 and TRBV20-1 among them) occurred more frequently in patients than in controls.

Germline assignment: CDR1 MNHEY and CDR2 SMNVEV (reference sequence). The ends lost 5 bases at V and 5 bases at J; junction bases unmatched: 7. The CDR3 has 16 amino acids. TCR beta libraries were prepared from cDNA with unique molecular identifiers. It was from roughly 1 to 10 million T cells that 500,000 or so cDNA molecules came. TCRdb called the PCR reads again in MiXCR, with one record for every CDR3 protein. In the table there are around 710,000 distinct CDR3 sequences, roughly 50% of which are singletons. This clonotype appeared a single time. The antigen is not known. This clonotype was sampled from a girl aged 5-17 years with multiple sclerosis. Source material: blood. The V and J genes are TRBV27 and TRBJ2-5; TRBD2 agrees at 14 bases. The CDR3: CASSRGTSGRSETQYF. DNA for the CDR3: TGTGCCAGCAGTCGAGGGACTAGCGGGAGATCGGAGACCCAGTACTTC.